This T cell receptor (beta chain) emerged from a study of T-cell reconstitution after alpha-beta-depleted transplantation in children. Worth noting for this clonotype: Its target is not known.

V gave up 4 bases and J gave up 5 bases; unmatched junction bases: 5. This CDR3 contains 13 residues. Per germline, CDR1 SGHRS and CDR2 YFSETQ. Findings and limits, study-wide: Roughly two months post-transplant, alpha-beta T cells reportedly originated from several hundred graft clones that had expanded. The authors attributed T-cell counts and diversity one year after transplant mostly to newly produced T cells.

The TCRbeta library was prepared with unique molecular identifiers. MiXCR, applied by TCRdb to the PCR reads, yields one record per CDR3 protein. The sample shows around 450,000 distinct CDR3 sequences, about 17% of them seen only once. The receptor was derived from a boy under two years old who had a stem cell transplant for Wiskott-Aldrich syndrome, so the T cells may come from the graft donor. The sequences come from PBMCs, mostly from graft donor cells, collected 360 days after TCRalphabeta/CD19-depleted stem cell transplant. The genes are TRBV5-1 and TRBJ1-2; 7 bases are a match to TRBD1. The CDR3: CASSPGDSYGYTF. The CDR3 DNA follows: TGCGCCAGCAGCCCGGGGGACAGTTATGGCTACACCTTC. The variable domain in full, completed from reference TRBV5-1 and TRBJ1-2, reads KAGVTQTPRYLIKTRGQQVTLSCSPISGHRSVSWYQQTPGQGLQFLFEYFSETQRNKGNFPGRFSGRQFSNSRSEMNVSTLELGDSALYLCASSPGDSYGYTFGSGTRLTVV.